These T cell receptor beta chains were read from a single sample in a study of blood T cell repertoires in COVID-19. The repertoire was sequenced with immunoSEQ multiplex PCR; TCRdb's copy has only in-frame clones and lacks some. This sample yields hundreds of thousands of clones, of which about 91% are seen a single time; roughly 12% belongs to the top ten. Source material: peripheral blood. The receptor source for this set is a woman in her forties or fifties with COVID-19, enrolled during active disease. Both conserved end residues are part of each CDR3. Fields, in order: V gene, CDR3 length, J gene, CDR3 protein.

V gene: TRBV7-9; CDR3 length: 13; J gene: TRBJ2-7; CDR3 protein: CASSPGQSYEQYF
V gene: TRBV19; CDR3 length: 17; J gene: TRBJ2-3; CDR3 protein: CASSTAGGTYSTDTQYF
V gene: TRBV5-1; CDR3 length: 15; J gene: TRBJ2-3; CDR3 protein: CASSFEGASTDTQYF
V gene: TRBV5-4; CDR3 length: 15; J gene: TRBJ1-2; CDR3 protein: CASSQLQGAGYGYTF
V gene: TRBV5-6; CDR3 length: 11; J gene: TRBJ1-1; CDR3 protein: CASFFHTEAFF
V gene: TRBV3-1/TRBV3-2; CDR3 length: 15; J gene: TRBJ1-1; CDR3 protein: CASSQGLRTGLEAFF
V gene: TRBV24-1; CDR3 length: 19; J gene: TRBJ2-7; CDR3 protein: CATDGTEQTLAGQTYEQYF
V gene: TRBV28; CDR3 length: 15; J gene: TRBJ2-1; CDR3 protein: CASSYQGGSYNEQFF
V gene: TRBV2; CDR3 length: 15; J gene: TRBJ2-6; CDR3 protein: CASTMDSAGANVLTF
V gene: TRBV9; CDR3 length: 12; J gene: TRBJ1-1; CDR3 protein: CASSGPNTEAFF
V gene: TRBV21-1; CDR3 length: 14; J gene: TRBJ1-2; CDR3 protein: CASSGTAGLNGYTF
V gene: TRBV19; CDR3 length: 14; J gene: TRBJ1-3; CDR3 protein: CASSVGQGKNTIYF
V gene: TRBV7-9; CDR3 length: 15; J gene: TRBJ2-7; CDR3 protein: CASSPGRGGSYEQYF
V gene: TRBV6-5; CDR3 length: 15; J gene: TRBJ2-1; CDR3 protein: CASSYRRQGGNEQFF
V gene: TRBV6-4; CDR3 length: 14; J gene: TRBJ2-2; CDR3 protein: CASSDSTGTGELFF
V gene: TRBV6-6; CDR3 length: 13; J gene: TRBJ1-1; CDR3 protein: CASSRGPDAEAFF
V gene: TRBV24-1; CDR3 length: 15; J gene: TRBJ1-5; CDR3 protein: CATQGTTGLNQPQHF
V gene: TRBV5-1; CDR3 length: 14; J gene: TRBJ1-3; CDR3 protein: CASSLDSSGNTIYF
V gene: TRBV29-1; CDR3 length: 13; J gene: TRBJ1-5; CDR3 protein: CSAGQGSNQPQHF
V gene: TRBV12-5; CDR3 length: 12; J gene: TRBJ1-1; CDR3 protein: CASGIAGGRAFF
V gene: TRBV19; CDR3 length: 19; J gene: TRBJ2-1; CDR3 protein: CASSIPNLWTSGGVNEQFF
V gene: TRBV6-6; CDR3 length: 16; J gene: TRBJ1-5; CDR3 protein: CASSRIGTDSNQPQHF
V gene: TRBV14; CDR3 length: 12; J gene: TRBJ1-2; CDR3 protein: CASKAGGDGYTF
V gene: TRBV5-1; CDR3 length: 15; J gene: TRBJ1-1; CDR3 protein: CASSPVAVMNTEAFF
V gene: TRBV5-4; CDR3 length: 15; J gene: TRBJ2-1; CDR3 protein: CASSLTQGRHNEQFF
V gene: TRBV7-2; CDR3 length: 16; J gene: TRBJ1-1; CDR3 protein: CASSSKGGGRPTEAFF